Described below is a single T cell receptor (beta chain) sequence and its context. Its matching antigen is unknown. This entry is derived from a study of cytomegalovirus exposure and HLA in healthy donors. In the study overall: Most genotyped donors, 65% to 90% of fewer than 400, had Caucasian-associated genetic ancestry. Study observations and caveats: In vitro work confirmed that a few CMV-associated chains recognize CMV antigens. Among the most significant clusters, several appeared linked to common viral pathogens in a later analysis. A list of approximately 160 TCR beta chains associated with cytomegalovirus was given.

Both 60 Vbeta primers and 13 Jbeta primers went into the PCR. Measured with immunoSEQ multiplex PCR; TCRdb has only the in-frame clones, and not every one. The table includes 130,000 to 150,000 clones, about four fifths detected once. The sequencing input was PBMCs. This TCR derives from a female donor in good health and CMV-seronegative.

CDR3 in amino acids: CASSRTGQGASGDTQYF. For the CDR3, the DNA is TGTGCCAGCAGCCGCACGGGACAGGGGGCCTCAGGAGATACGCAGTATTTT. The chain recombines TRBV14 with TRBJ2-3; TRBD1 matches 12 bases. The trim removed 4 bases at V and 5 bases at J, leaving 10 bases unmatched. Germline CDR1 reads SGHDN; CDR2 reads FVKESK. This CDR3 spans 17 amino acids. Combining the CDR3 with reference TRBV14 and TRBJ2-3 gives the whole variable domain EAGVTQFPSHSVIEKGQTVTLRCDPISGHDNLYWYRRVMGKEIKFLLHFVKESKQDESGMPNNRFLAERTGGTYSTLKVQPAELEDSGVYFCASSRTGQGASGDTQYFGPGTRLTVL.